This TCR beta chain is drawn from a study of cytomegalovirus exposure and HLA in healthy donors (dated 2017 in TCRdb). About the full investigation: In an earlier analysis of about 560 of the donors, 250 to 350 Gb of sequence data and 90 million to 120 million unique TCR beta sequences from approximately 180 million T cells were reported. Around 320 gigabases of sequencing data and tens of millions of unique TCR sequences were included in an early release covering 550 to 800 HLA-typed donors. Among the roughly 430 genotyped donors, about 85% belonged to the genetic ancestry cluster associated with self-reported Caucasian donors. The study was designed to test whether signatures of past pathogen exposure could be identified by cataloging public T cell receptors. The study used immunosequencing to profile the T cell repertoires of more than 650 subjects and linked those repertoires to cytomegalovirus serostatus. In addition to the first cohort of around 670 subjects, a separate validation cohort of some 120 different subjects was used. To predict cytomegalovirus infection status, the study brought together high-throughput TCR immunosequencing, statistical association of individual TCRs with disease status, and machine learning. In a later analysis, previously published TCR beta repertoires from roughly 710 donors were re-analyzed and high-resolution HLA genotyping was added so that TCR occurrence patterns could be studied. Rather than using new phenotypic data, the later analysis identified candidate immune exposures from TCR beta sequences and from how often those sequences occurred across donors. In an earlier analysis of roughly 580 of the donors, high-throughput TCR beta sequencing was used to judge whether each TCR beta V gene segment behaved as functional or pseudogenic. Alongside the repertoire data, information on donor age, sex, ethnicity and CMV serostatus was compiled. Genome-wide SNP genotypes for about 65% of the 666 donors were used in a later genetic analysis, which treated that subset as a discovery cohort. All discovery cohort repertoires had been generated on a single sequencing platform. HLA typing covered class I and class II loci at four-digit resolution. The number of donors typed differed by locus, with about 629-630 for A, B, C, DRB1 and DQB1, roughly 520 for DQA1, nearly 610 for DPA1, and some 440 for DPB1. Roughly 5 DR-DQ haplotypes were handled as single units for association and clustering, since linkage in the cohort was strong. On average, around 230,000 unique TCR beta nucleotide sequences were sequenced per donor among roughly 430 genotyped donors of the cohort, with roughly 18% of those sequences being non-productive. Results the study describes overall, beyond this receptor: According to the authors, the approach could potentially be generalized to other disease states and immunological phenotypes. In vitro tests confirmed that three of the cytomegalovirus-associated TCR beta chains recognize cytomegalovirus antigens. Immune exposure information for the cohort was limited to CMV serostatus. Because counts were too low, about 18 rarely observed V segments, including chromosome 9 orphons, were excluded from the earlier analysis of 500 to 700 of the donors. Some IMGT-functional V segments, including TRBV6-2 and TRBV6-3, could not be told apart with the 87-base-pair reads, so those segments were excluded. A further reported finding was that TCR beta sequences accurately predicted the HLA-A and HLA-B alleles for most subjects in the first cohort. In a later analysis, most CMV-associated TCR beta chains were found to appear HLA-restricted, with HLA associations seemingly driven largely by CMV exposure. While some public TCRs were present in many individuals, most TCR sequences turned up only very rarely across donors. A cluster of highly shared sequence variants was judged likely to be a technical artifact of the sequencing pipeline. Several of the top co-occurrence clusters appeared to be linked to parvovirus B19, influenza, CMV and Epstein-Barr virus, according to a later analysis. According to a later analysis, TCR association rates differed among HLA loci, with DRB1 alleles showing the most associated TCRs and HLA-C alleles showing the fewest. Assigning TCR associations to individual alleles was difficult when HLA alleles, especially DR and DQ, strongly co-occurred. In a later analysis, HLA-associated TCR beta chains were found to be more clonally expanded and to have lower generation probabilities than equally common non-associated chains. Linkage disequilibrium might explain the correlated functional status among segregating V segments, but an unknown experimental factor could not be ruled out. Because some donors lacked HLA typing at each locus, the association tests relied only on the typed subset. The classifier was reported to diagnose cytomegalovirus status with high specificity and sensitivity in both the original and validation cohorts. Only TCR beta chains were sequenced in this cohort, and the absence of alpha or paired-chain data limited detectable features. According to a later genetic analysis, donors in an Asian-associated ancestry cluster had fewer N-insertions in productive TCRs than the roughly 670-donor mean. In a later genetic analysis, a missense DCLRE1C variant was associated with V-gene and J-gene trimming of TCR beta chains, and the association was replicated in an independent cohort. In an earlier analysis of 587 of the donors, most TCR beta V segments appeared in productive rearrangements about 87% or about 30% of the time, broadly matching IMGT annotations. The presence/absence analyses assumed that sequencing depth was roughly uniform across donors, and that assumption may not be true. The study gave a list of about 170 TCR beta chains associated with cytomegalovirus. Specific HLA alleles were associated with 15,000 to 20,000 TCR beta sequences at a false discovery rate of 0.05 in a later analysis.

Receptor libraries were prepared by the immunoSEQ multiplex PCR assay. The multiplex PCR relied on a mix of 60 forward primers for TCR Vbeta segments and 13 reverse primers for TCR Jbeta segments. The CDR3 region of rearranged TCR beta genes was amplified from genomic DNA by a multiplex PCR assay. The amplified TCR beta libraries were sequenced on the Illumina HiSeq System as 87-base-pair reads. Regarding the original processing steps: A later analysis counted tens of millions of unique TCR beta chains across the 650 to 700 repertoires, and some 11 million of these chains were shared by at least two donors. Raw reads were error-corrected and collapsed into unique sequences with a nearest-neighbor algorithm that merged closely related sequences to remove PCR and sequencing errors. To assign V, D and J gene segments, CDR3 sequences were aligned to IMGT reference sequences. Each retained sequence needed at least a six-nucleotide match to both a V gene segment and a J gene segment. Rearrangements were classified as productive when the CDR3 lacked stop codons and remained in frame with V and J, and all other rearrangements were classified as non-productive. CDR3 was defined by IMGT convention, running from the second conserved V-encoded cysteine to the conserved J-encoded phenylalanine. The earlier analysis of 450 to 750 of the donors excluded any sequence lacking an unambiguous match to a single V gene segment. In an earlier analysis of 587 of the donors, V segments were called functional above 56.7% productive rearrangements and were called segregating when the between-donor standard deviation exceeded 5%. A statistical classification framework was built for diagnosing cytomegalovirus status from the catalog of TCR beta chain sequences. In a later analysis, TCR nucleotide sequences were compared against IMGT/GENE-DB human TR gene sequences so that V and J genes could be assigned. The TCRdist pipeline was used in a later analysis to assign CDR3 sequences and most-parsimonious VDJ recombination scenarios. In a later analysis, each TCR beta chain was defined by its CDR3 amino acid sequence together with its V-gene family, and reads lacking a unique V-gene family were excluded. As a way to deal with suspected cross-contamination and a sequencing artifact, a later analysis dropped over 550 nucleotide sequences that were highly shared and had low generation probability. For each public chain, a later analysis derived a clonal expansion index from normalized ranks of inferred template counts within each repertoire. A later analysis computed generation probabilities with a VDJ recombination model fitted to out-of-frame rearrangements, and checked the results against IGoR. In a later analysis, hypergeometric tests were used to score TCR-TCR, TCR-HLA and TCR-CMV co-occurrence, with a repertoire-size bias correction applied to TCR pairs. To estimate false discovery rates, a later analysis permuted the HLA or CMV assignments 20 times. In a later analysis, co-occurring TCRs were grouped using DBSCAN, with TCRdist sequence similarity added in when clustering inside HLA-allele-positive subsets. Repertoires with fewer than 30,000 or more than 120,000 public chains were left out of co-occurrence clustering, as were about 5 repertoires with anomalous nucleotide sharing. TCRdb obtained this table from immuneACCESS and retained in-frame rearrangements with V and J assigned. These tables miss some clones; where compared with another copy, unresolved V genes account for less than half of the shortfall, and the remainder is unexplained. The V and J calls and clone size were taken over from that table, and D and trimming were inferred from the DNA. This sample gives 130,000 to 150,000 clones in total; roughly three quarters of them show up just once. The ten largest clones take up nearly 5% of the sample.

CDR1 and CDR2, looked up from the germline V gene, are SGHTA and FQGNSA. The CDR3 holds 15 amino acids from the cysteine to the phenylalanine. This entry keeps only the CDR3 DNA: 45 bases, framed from base 1. V and J are trimmed by 8 bases and 2 bases, and the gene matches miss 8 bases of the junction. On this clone: No antigen is known for it. Base qualities were left out, and no much larger clone turns up one base away.

The cohort comprised several hundred healthy bone marrow donors. All cohort members were sampled while nominally healthy, although unrecorded immune exposures were likely present. The donor was CMV seronegative and belonged to the group of more than 300 seronegative cohort members. A peripheral blood sample was collected from each donor, and TCR beta sequencing was performed on peripheral blood mononuclear cells. The Qiagen DNeasy Blood Extraction Kit was used to extract genomic DNA from the blood cell samples. The sequenced sample was PBMCs. The rearrangement joined TRBV7-2 to TRBJ2-3, with 9 middle bases fitting TRBD2. The clonotype was recovered from a woman between 50 and 59 years old in good health and CMV-seronegative. The bases are TGTGCCAGCTCATTAGCGGGGGTGACCACAGATACGCAGTATTTT. The translation is CASSLAGVTTDTQYF.